This T cell receptor beta chain was recorded in a study of CD8+ T cells in alopecia areata. At the level of the study: Tofacitinib administration to treated patients was oral, at 5 to 10 mg twice daily. Tofacitinib ran for 6 to 18 months before 6 months off drug.

As part of sample collection, lesional scalp punch biopsies and peripheral blood were taken from alopecia areata patients. This clone was seen more than once but under ten times. What it binds is not known. Reverse transcribed after extraction, RNA yielded cDNA as the sequencing template. The table came from immunoSEQ multiplex PCR; TCRdb's copy has only in-frame clones and leaves some out. The sample has 7,000 to 9,000 clones, around two thirds seen once. CDR3 length equals 12 residues. CDR1 is MDHEN, CDR2 SYDVKM, per germline. V was cut by 8 bases and J by 9 bases, with 14 bases left in between. Overall study findings and caveats: It was lesional scalp, especially alopecia totalis/universalis, that showed higher clonality than normal scalp.

The source material was skin, sampled at week 0. This receptor was identified in a human donor with alopecia areata. The chain recombines TRBV28 with TRBJ2-1; D possibly matches TRBD1 or TRBD2 (5 bases each). The CDR3 bases are TGTGCCAGCTGCCTTTTGGGGGTTGAGCAGTTCTTC. Residues: CASCLLGVEQFF.